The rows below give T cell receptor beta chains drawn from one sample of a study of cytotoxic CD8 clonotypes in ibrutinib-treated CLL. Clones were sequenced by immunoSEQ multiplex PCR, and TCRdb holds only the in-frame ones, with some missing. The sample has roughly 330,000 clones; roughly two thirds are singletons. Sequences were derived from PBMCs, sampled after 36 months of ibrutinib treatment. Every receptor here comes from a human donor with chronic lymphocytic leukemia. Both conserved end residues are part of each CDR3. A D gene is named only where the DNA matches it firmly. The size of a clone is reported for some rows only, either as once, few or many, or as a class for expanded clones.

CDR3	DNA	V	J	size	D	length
CASSESGPTADTQYF	TGTGCCAGCAGTGAATCGGGTCCCACGGCAGATACGCAGTATTTT	TRBV25-1	TRBJ2-3	.	.	15
CASSVGHGGTSEGDTQYF	TGTGCCAGCAGCGTAGGACACGGCGGGACTAGCGAAGGAGATACGCAGTATTTT	TRBV9	TRBJ2-3	.	TRBD2	18
CASSRTFREQETQYF	TGCGCCAGCAGTCGGACCTTCAGGGAACAAGAGACCCAGTACTTC	TRBV23-1	TRBJ2-5	.	.	15
CASSLGLGDTDTQYF	TGTGCCAGCAGCCTCGGACTGGGTGACACAGATACGCAGTATTTT	TRBV7-2	TRBJ2-3	.	.	15
CASSGRGPLNQPQHF	TGTGCCAGCAGTGGCCGTGGACCGCTCAATCAGCCCCAGCATTTT	TRBV6-1	TRBJ1-5	few	.	15
CASSPGQGNTEAFF	TGTGCCAGCAGTCCGGGACAGGGTAACACTGAAGCTTTCTTT	TRBV6-5	TRBJ1-1	.	TRBD1	14
CASSLSTGDDSNQPQHF	TGTGCCAGCAGCTTATCCACAGGGGACGATAGCAATCAGCCCCAGCATTTT	TRBV7-3	TRBJ1-5	.	TRBD1	17
CASSLARGIQYF	TGTGCCAGCAGCTTGGCCAGAGGCATTCAGTACTTC	TRBV5-6	TRBJ2-4	.	.	12
CSWTVNTEAFF	TGCAGTTGGACGGTGAACACTGAAGCTTTCTTT	TRBV20-1	TRBJ1-1	.	.	11
CASSFAMNTEAFF	TGTGCCAGCAGCTTTGCCATGAACACTGAAGCTTTCTTT	TRBV7-3	TRBJ1-1	few	.	13
CASRGGGWDYGYTF	TGTGCCAGCAGGGGAGGGGGCTGGGACTATGGCTACACCTTC	TRBV28	TRBJ1-2	.	TRBD1	14
CASGTGLPNTEAFF	TGTGCTAGTGGGACGGGCCTACCGAACACTGAAGCTTTCTTT	TRBV12-5	TRBJ1-1	.	.	14
CSVTSQVGDEQYF	TGCAGCGTTACCTCCCAGGTAGGCGACGAGCAGTACTTC	TRBV29-1	TRBJ2-7	few	.	13
CASSLSLNTGELFF	TGTGCCAGCAGTTTATCCCTCAACACCGGGGAGCTGTTTTTT	TRBV27	TRBJ2-2	few	.	14
CASSTSGGRGETQYF	TGCGCCAGCTCGACTAGCGGGGGCCGGGGGGAGACCCAGTACTTC	TRBV5-1	TRBJ2-5	.	TRBD2	15
CASSFASRDTQYF	TGTGCCAGCAGTTTCGCCTCCAGAGATACGCAGTATTTT	TRBV27	TRBJ2-3	.	.	13
CATSRDPVAGAEQYF	TGTGCCACCAGCAGAGATCCTGTAGCGGGAGCTGAGCAGTACTTC	TRBV15	TRBJ2-7	.	TRBD2	15
CASSRDEAFF	TGTGCCAGCAGCCGAGATGAAGCTTTCTTT	TRBV6-5	TRBJ1-1	.	.	10
CASSILAGGQAVEQYF	TGTGCCAGTAGTATCCTGGCAGGGGGGCAAGCAGTAGAGCAGTACTTC	TRBV19	TRBJ2-7	many	.	16
CASSPSAGGGETQYF	TGCGCCAGCAGCCCCTCGGCAGGGGGCGGTGAGACCCAGTACTTC	TRBV4-3	TRBJ2-5	.	TRBD1	15
CAISDLLNYEQYF	TGTGCCATCAGTGACCTCCTGAACTACGAGCAGTACTTC	TRBV10-3	TRBJ2-7	few	.	13
CASSFSGQPNTGELFF	TGTGCCAGCAGCTTCTCGGGACAACCGAACACCGGGGAGCTGTTTTTT	TRBV7-6	TRBJ2-2	.	.	16
CASTRSSQAGSPLHF	TGTGCCAGCACCCGTAGCAGCCAGGCGGGTTCACCCCTCCACTTT	TRBV9	TRBJ1-6	few	.	15
CASSTRTSGRLDTQYF	TGTGCCAGCAGTACACGGACTAGCGGGAGATTAGATACGCAGTATTTT	TRBV27	TRBJ2-3	.	TRBD2	16
CACKRETWYNEQFF	TGTGCCTGCAAGCGGGAGACGTGGTACAATGAGCAGTTCTTC	TRBV28	TRBJ2-1	.	TRBD2	14
CASSITGSGTEAFF	TGTGCCAGCAGCATTACAGGGTCGGGCACTGAAGCTTTCTTT	TRBV7-3	TRBJ1-1	.	.	14
CATSLNREGYGYTF	TGTGCCACCAGCCTGAACAGGGAGGGCTATGGCTACACCTTC	TRBV15	TRBJ1-2	few	.	14
CASGLVTGGRAFF	TGTGCTAGTGGTTTGGTAACAGGGGGGCGAGCTTTCTTT	TRBV12-5	TRBJ1-1	.	TRBD1	13
CASSAGPESHQPQHF	TGTGCCAGCAGTGCCGGACCCGAGAGCCATCAGCCCCAGCATTTT	TRBV6-1	TRBJ1-5	.	.	15
CASSQLAGGPTRQFF	TGTGCCAGCAGCCAACTAGCGGGGGGACCCACTAGGCAGTTCTTC	TRBV13	TRBJ2-1	.	TRBD2	15
CASSQARRVGNTIYF	TGTGCCAGCAGCCAAGCCAGGAGGGTTGGAAACACCATATATTTT	TRBV14	TRBJ1-3	once	.	15
CASRRTGGDNEQFF	TGTGCCAGCAGGAGGACAGGGGGGGACAATGAGCAGTTCTTC	TRBV27	TRBJ2-1	.	TRBD1	14
CASSPGRSYNSPLHF	TGTGCCAGCAGCCCCGGACGTTCCTATAATTCACCCCTCCACTTT	TRBV9	TRBJ1-6	.	.	15
CASSPGGQNQPQHF	TGCGCCAGCAGCCCGGGAGGACAAAATCAGCCCCAGCATTTT	TRBV5-1	TRBJ1-5	once	.	14
CASSVGGSKNIQYF	TGTGCCAGCAGCGTAGGTGGGTCCAAAAACATTCAGTACTTC	TRBV9	TRBJ2-4	.	.	14
CASSPGAGGYTF	TGTGCCAGCAGCCCCGGGGCTGGTGGCTACACCTTC	TRBV7-9	TRBJ1-2	once	.	12
CASSSGQEVRRQYF	TGCGCCAGCAGCTCGGGACAGGAGGTGAGGAGGCAGTATTTT	TRBV5-1	TRBJ2-3	.	TRBD1	14